Listed below are T cell receptor beta chains from one sample, sequenced in a study of T cells in Graves' hyperthyroidism and ophthalmopathy. TCRdb processed the multiplex PCR reads anew with MiXCR; each CDR3 protein has one entry. The sample lists fewer than 400,000 distinct CDR3 sequences, over 12% occurring once. The sample consisted of blood. The receptor source for this set is a man between 50 and 59 years old with Graves' ophthalmopathy. Both conserved end residues are part of each CDR3. The order of the fields is D gene, V gene, CDR3 length, clone size, J gene, CDR3 DNA, CDR3 protein. The D gene is left open where the match is weak. Clone size is not always given. Where it is, it says once, few, many or a class for expanded clones.

>.|TRBV7-2|21|.|TRBJ2-6
TGTGTCAGCAGTAAAGGACCTCGTTTTCCAGGGAGAATAGGTGGGGCCAACGTCCTGACTTTC
CVSSKGPRFPGRIGGANVLTF
>.|TRBV12-3/TRBV12-4|15|few|TRBJ2-1
TGTGCCAGCAGTCAAGATCGGAGTAGCTACAATGAGCAGTTCTTC
CASSQDRSSYNEQFF
>.|TRBV19|15|.|TRBJ2-3
TGTGCCAGTACGGACGGTAGTTCGAACACAGATACGCAGTATTTT
CASTDGSSNTDTQYF
>TRBD1|TRBV27|15|many|TRBJ2-3
TGTGCCAGCAGTTCTTGGGACAGGGCCACAGATACGCAGTATTTT
CASSSWDRATDTQYF
>.|TRBV11-1|12|.|TRBJ2-3
TGTGCCAGCGGCCTAACTCGGGATACGCAGTATTTT
CASGLTRDTQYF
>.|TRBV6-1|14|few|TRBJ2-3
TGTGCCAGCAGTGAAGCGGCCGGCACAGATACGCAGTATTTT
CASSEAAGTDTQYF
>.|TRBV6-2/TRBV6-3|11|.|TRBJ2-4
TGTGCCAGCAAGGAGAAAAACATTCAGTACTTC
CASKEKNIQYF
>.|TRBV19|16|few|TRBJ1-5
TGTGCCAGTAGTATAGACAGGTCACGGAGCAATCAGCCCCAGCATTTT
CASSIDRSRSNQPQHF
>TRBD2|TRBV7-8|12|many|TRBJ2-5
TGTGCCAGCAGCGGGGGGGTAGAGACCCAGTACTTC
CASSGGVETQYF
>TRBD2|TRBV3-1|18|many|TRBJ2-7
TGTGCCAGCAGCCGGAGGGTTTCGGGACTAGCGGGAGTCGGTGAGCAGTACTTC
CASSRRVSGLAGVGEQYF
>TRBD2|TRBV19|15|.|TRBJ2-3
TGTGCCAGTAGTATAAATAGCGGGAGTTCGGATACGCAGTATTTT
CASSINSGSSDTQYF